The present T cell receptor (beta chain) was sequenced within a study of identical twins. Study results and limitations: A lower insertion count was a feature of abundant cord blood beta clonotypes, with no such feature in memory repertoires. Weaker excess twin sharing was seen among beta out-of-frame sequences.

There are 16 residues in the CDR3. The junction had 4 bases not matched to a gene; V was cut back by 1 base and J by 6 bases. Germline CDR1 is LGHNA and CDR2 is YSLEER. It was template switching that added a universal primer site, and there were unique molecular identifiers on the cDNA. MiXCR, run by TCRdb on the 5' RACE reads, gives a single entry per CDR3 protein. The repertoire holds roughly 490,000 distinct CDR3 sequences, with roughly an eighth as singletons. This clonotype was counted at least ten times. Its specificity is not known. In addition, the sample was reused for a study of yellow fever vaccine responses in identical twins. That work states: Twins reportedly mounted vaccine T cell responses that seemed partly convergent, partly personalized.

V is TRBV4-3 and J is TRBJ2-1, with 12 nucleotides matching TRBD2. The specimen was CD4+ T cells sorted from blood. The TCR sequence derives from a woman in her late teens or twenties in good health. CDR3 protein: CASSQVRTSGANEQFF. The CDR3 DNA sequence: TGCGCCAGCAGCCAAGTTCGGACTAGCGGGGCCAATGAGCAGTTCTTC.